Described below is a single TCR beta chain sequence and its context. Its matching antigen is unknown. Donation came from healthy HIV-negative adults that had no recent acute infections or vaccinations. Using immunoSEQ multiplex PCR, the repertoire was profiled, and TCRdb retains in-frame clones only, with some absent. Of under 1,100,000 clones listed, under 80% are singletons. The CDR3 is made up of 16 amino acids. Looked up from germline, CDR1 is SGDLS and CDR2 is YYNGEE. V gave up 0 bases and J gave up 2 bases; unmatched junction bases: 3. The sample originates from a study of shared clonotypes between healthy human individuals. Study overall: Three plates each covered CD4 naive and memory; CD8 naive two, CD8 memory one. General study findings and limits: Larger richness was generally estimated for naive than memory subsets.

The source material was memory CD4+ T cells sorted from blood. Subset reported: CD45RA-negative fraction. The chain has TRBV9 and TRBJ2-3; 10 nucleotides align to TRBD2. The clonotype comes from a young man in good health. In DNA, the CDR3 is TGTGCCAGCAGCGTAGTAGCGGGGGGAAACACAGATACGCAGTATTTT. Encoded protein: CASSVVAGGNTDTQYF. The full variable domain, with the rest looked up from reference TRBV9 and TRBJ2-3, is DSGVTQTPKHLITATGQRVTLRCSPRSGDLSVYWYQQSLDQGLQFLIQYYNGEERAKGNILERFSAQQFPDLHSELNLSSLELGDSALYFCASSVVAGGNTDTQYFGPGTRLTVL.